Listed here are 17 T cell receptor beta chains from one sample, sequenced in a study of beta chain features in type 1 diabetes. Expressed TCRB transcripts were sequenced, since all the RNA that had been isolated was reverse transcribed. TCRdb's table, derived via immunoSEQ multiplex PCR, lists solely in-frame clones and lacks some. The sample shows 620,000 or so clones, about a sixth of them seen only once. The material sequenced was naive CD4+ T cells from blood. These receptors came from a man aged 18 to 29 in good health.

The rearrangement uses TRBV28 and TRBJ1-2; maybe TRBD1 (6 bases). Trimming left V 11 bases short and J 5 bases short, with 18 bases between. CDR3 size: 13 residues. Germline values: CDR1 MDHEN, CDR2 SYDVKM. DNA of the CDR3: TGTGCCGTCCTTCGGGACACGGTTTATGGCTACACCTTC. It yields the protein CAVLRDTVYGYTF.

This clone was counted at least ten times. The V and J genes are TRBV14 and TRBJ1-1, with a weak D call TRBD1 (5 bases). The CDR3 spans 13 residues. Germline V CDR1 and CDR2: SGHDN, FVKESK. V lost 4 bases and J 1 base, leaving 7 bases between the germline ends. CDR3 protein: CASSLGQNTEAFF. CDR3 DNA: TGTGCCAGCAGCCTTGGACAGAACACTGAAGCTTTCTTT.

The chain carries TRBV14 and TRBJ1-2; D call uncertain. The CDR3 is made up of 13 amino acids. Germline lookup yields CDR1 SGHDN and CDR2 FVKESK. V lost 4 bases, J lost 5 bases, and 11 bases lay in between. The CDR3 nucleotides read TGTGCCAGCAGCCTGTCCATATCTTATGGCTACACCTTC. This translates into CASSLSISYGYTF.

In this sample, this clone turned up a few times. The sample holds other DNA sequences that translate to the same CDR3. The CDR3 sequence: CASRPGQGAADTQYF. The DNA of the CDR3 is TGTGCCAGCCGACCCGGACAGGGGGCGGCAGATACGCAGTATTTT. The chain couples TRBV28 to TRBJ2-3; 11 nucleotides line up with TRBD1. Trimming took 8 bases from V and 4 from J; bases not matched to a gene: 8. CDR3 length: 15 amino acids. Germline CDR1 MDHEN, CDR2 SYDVKM.

The chain combines TRBV4-2 with TRBJ1-1, with unresolved D. V was pared by 0 bases and J by 6 bases, with 8 bases between. The CDR3 has 13 residues. Germline values: CDR1 LGHNA, CDR2 YNFKEQ. CDR3 bases: TGTGCCAGCAGCCAAGATCGGCCCTCTGAAGCTTTCTTT. Residues: CASSQDRPSEAFF.

The chain has TRBV20-1 and TRBJ2-7, with TRBD1 identical over 9 bases. Germline CDR1 and CDR2: DFQATT and SNEGSKA (reference sequence). V was clipped by 4 bases and J by 11 bases; unmatched bases: 6. The CDR3 sequence is 11 residues long. CDR3 in DNA: TGCAGTGCTACGGACAGGGGTACCAAGTACTTC. Its translation is CSATDRGTKYF.

This clone was counted only a few times. This rearrangement joins TRBV25-1 to TRBJ1-5; D uncertain. CDR1 and CDR2 from the germline V gene are MGHDK and SYGVNS. V dropped 5 bases and J dropped 0 bases, with 5 bases sitting between them. The CDR3 has 13 amino acids. CDR3 amino acids: CASSPNSNQPQHF. CDR3 coding DNA: TGTGCCAGCAGTCCAAATAGCAATCAGCCCCAGCATTTT.

J is TRBJ1-4 and V is TRBV29-1; 7 nucleotides match TRBD1. The CDR3 loop spans 14 amino acids. The junction had 2 bases not matched to a gene; V was cut back by 4 bases and J by 0 bases. Germline CDR1 reads SQVTM; CDR2 reads ANQGSEA. CDR3 sequence: CSVVGTATNEKLFF. The CDR3 bases are TGCAGCGTTGTGGGGACAGCAACTAATGAAAAACTGTTTTTT.

This clone was found a few times. The chain uses TRBV9 and TRBJ2-1, with 7 positions matching TRBD2. The CDR3 has 15 amino acids. CDR1 SGDLS and CDR2 YYNGEE come from the germline V gene. After removal of 7 bases from V and 0 bases from J, the junction contained 7 bases not matched to a gene. The CDR3 DNA follows: TGTGCCAGCGGTAAATCGGGGGGCTCCTACAATGAGCAGTTCTTC. Encoded protein: CASGKSGGSYNEQFF.

This clone turned up a few times. This chain connects TRBV30 to TRBJ1-2; 10 bases fit TRBD1. Losses at the gene ends were 2 bases for V and 7 bases for J; bases not matched to a gene: 7. This CDR3 spans 14 amino acids. Germline V gene sequence: CDR1 GTSNPN, CDR2 SVGIG (reference sequence). The DNA of the CDR3 is TGTGCCTGGAGTTCCCTGGACAGGGGGTTTGGCTACACCTTC. This codes for CAWSSLDRGFGYTF.

This clone was recorded a few times. The sample has other DNA sequences that encode this CDR3 too. The V call is TRBV10-3, the J call TRBJ2-7; D not resolved. The CDR3 sequence is 11 residues long. V lost 4 bases, J lost 2 bases, and 3 bases lay in between. Germline-derived CDR1 and CDR2 are ENHRY and SYGVKD. The CDR3 loop reads CAISGAYEQYF. CDR3 bases: TGTGCCATCAGTGGCGCCTACGAGCAGTACTTC.

This clone was picked up a small number of times. The rearrangement links TRBV5-6 to TRBJ1-1, with 7 bases aligning to TRBD1. The length of the CDR3 is 15 residues. The junction had 5 bases not matched to a gene; V was cut back by 2 bases and J by 1 base. CDR1 and CDR2 from the germline V gene are SGHDT and YYEEEE. The CDR3 DNA reads TGTGCCAGCAGCTTCCGGACAGGACAGAACACTGAAGCTTTCTTT. It codes for CASSFRTGQNTEAFF.

The V call is TRBV4-1, the J call TRBJ1-5, with D possibly matching TRBD1 (6 bases). CDR1 MGHRA and CDR2 YSYEKL come from the germline V gene. The CDR3 spans 16 residues. V was shortened by 3 bases and J by 2 bases, with 14 bases between the two germline ends. The CDR3 DNA reads as TGCGCCAGCAGCCAGGCCGATGGACAGCGCAATCAGCCCCAGCATTTT. Its protein is CASSQADGQRNQPQHF.

The chain links TRBV11-2 to TRBJ2-4, with a possible D match to TRBD1 (6 bases). The CDR3 has 15 amino acids. Germline V gene sequence: CDR1 SGHAT, CDR2 FQNNGV. Trimming shortened V by 6 bases and J by 0 bases, and 12 bases separated the two germline ends. CDR3 protein: CASRPQGPAKNIQYF. DNA for the CDR3: TGTGCCAGCAGACCACAGGGTCCAGCCAAAAACATTCAGTACTTC.

This clone was seen a handful of times. The sample holds other DNA sequences that translate to the same CDR3. In nucleotides, the CDR3 is TGTGCCAGCAGCGCAGGGCAGTACGAGCAGTACTTC. This sequence encodes CASSAGQYEQYF. J is TRBJ2-7 and V is TRBV5-4, with D perhaps TRBD1 (5 bases). Germline CDR1 SGHNT, CDR2 YYREEE (reference sequence). The CDR3 totals 12 residues. V lost 4 bases and J 4 bases, leaving 9 bases between the germline ends.

The V gene is TRBV7-2, the J gene TRBJ2-7; 7 bases match TRBD2. The CDR3 consists of 16 residues. The germline V gene encodes CDR1 SGHTA and CDR2 FQGNSA. V lost 0 bases to trimming and J lost 5 bases; unmatched junction nucleotides: 10. Here the CDR3 reads CASSLALGLGGNEQYF. Here the CDR3 DNA reads TGTGCCAGCAGCTTAGCTCTTGGACTAGGTGGTAACGAGCAGTACTTC.

This clone was detected only a few times. The chain joins TRBV29-1 to TRBJ1-4; D gene unclear. Germline V gives CDR1 SQVTM, CDR2 ANQGSEA. Trimming took off 7 bases at V and 6 bases at J, with 6 bases between the two ends. The CDR3 consists of 10 residues. DNA of the CDR3: TGCAGCGCCGCCGATGAAAAACTGTTTTTT. Translated: CSAADEKLFF.